This T cell receptor (beta chain) was recorded in a study of T-cell reconstitution after alpha-beta-depleted transplantation in children (dated by TCRdb to the mid-2010s). With respect to the entire study: T-cell immune reconstitution after TCRalphabeta/CD19-depleted allogeneic hematopoietic cell transplantation in children was quantitatively tracked in the study by means of TCR repertoire profiling. The paper as a whole reports these results and caveats: About two months after transplant, the apparently early recovery of alphabetaT-cell counts reportedly depended on just several hundred clones that had expanded rapidly and came from non-depleted graft cells. The high TCRbeta diversity at day 60 in some patients was ascribed to recipient T cells and intrathymic progenitors that had survived conditioning. Over subsequent months, a decline in hyperexpanded clone frequencies was noted, and after one year, T-cell counts and TCRbeta diversity were mostly ascribed to newly produced T cells.

V ends up 7 bases short and J 4 bases short, with an unmatched junction base count of 8. Reading the germline V gene gives CDR1 SQVTM and CDR2 ANQGSEA. The cysteine opens and the phenylalanine closes a CDR3 of 13 amino acids. The entry retains the CDR3 DNA only, 39 bases that are in frame from base 1. What the treatment or condition label conveys for this sample: allogeneic hematopoietic cell transplantation with graft depleted of TCRalphabeta T cells and CD19 B cells. Transplant recipients were children who received TCRalphabeta/CD19-depleted allogeneic hematopoietic cell grafts. The sample holds many counts of this clonotype. No antigen is known for it. The input lacks base qualities; no much larger clone sits a single base away. The library was generated by PCR. The sequencing machine was an Illumina HiSeq 2500. Molecular barcoding was employed in the preparation of TCR libraries, with unique molecular identifiers being used to normalize TCRbeta repertoire quantification. TCRdb trimmed the raw reads at Q25, called clones with MiXCR and kept productive beta chains. Here each entry gathers all rows of one CDR3 protein and keeps the most common genes and DNA. The sample table contains 200,000 to 300,000 distinct CDR3 sequences; only one count was recorded for roughly a quarter of them. The ten largest clones represent about 2.5% of the sample.

The TCR comes from a girl aged 2-9 years with Fanconi anemia, due to receive a stem cell transplant. Here the chain combines TRBV29-1 and TRBJ1-2, with TRBD1 identical over 8 junction bases. The source material was PBMCs, sampled before TCRalphabeta/CD19-depleted stem cell transplant. The bases read TGCAGCGCCACAGGGGGTGAGAGCTATGGCTACACCTTC. This gives the protein CSATGGESYGYTF. Extended through the reference TRBV29-1 and TRBJ1-2 proteins, this CDR3 yields the full variable domain: SAVISQKPSRDICQRGTSLTIQCQVDSQVTMMFWYRQQPGQSLTLIATANQGSEATYESGFVIDKFPISRPNLTFSTLTVSNMSPEDSSIYLCSATGGESYGYTFGSGTRLTVV.